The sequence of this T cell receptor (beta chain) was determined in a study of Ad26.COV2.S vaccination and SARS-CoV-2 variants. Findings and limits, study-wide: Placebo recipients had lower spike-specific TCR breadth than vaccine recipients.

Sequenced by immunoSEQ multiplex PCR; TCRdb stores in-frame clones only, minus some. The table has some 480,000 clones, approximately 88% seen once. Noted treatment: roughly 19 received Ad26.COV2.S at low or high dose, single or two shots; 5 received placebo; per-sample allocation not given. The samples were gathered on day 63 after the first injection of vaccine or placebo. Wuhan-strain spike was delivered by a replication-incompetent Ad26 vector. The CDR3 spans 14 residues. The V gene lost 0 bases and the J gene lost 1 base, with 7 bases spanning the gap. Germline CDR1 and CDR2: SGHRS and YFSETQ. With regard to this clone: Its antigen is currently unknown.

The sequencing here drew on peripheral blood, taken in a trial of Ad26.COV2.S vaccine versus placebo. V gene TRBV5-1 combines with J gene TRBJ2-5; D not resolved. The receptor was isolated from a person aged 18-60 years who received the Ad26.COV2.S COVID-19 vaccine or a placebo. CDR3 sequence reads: CASSLGALQETQYF. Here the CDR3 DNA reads TGCGCCAGCAGCTTGGGGGCACTCCAAGAGACCCAGTACTTC.